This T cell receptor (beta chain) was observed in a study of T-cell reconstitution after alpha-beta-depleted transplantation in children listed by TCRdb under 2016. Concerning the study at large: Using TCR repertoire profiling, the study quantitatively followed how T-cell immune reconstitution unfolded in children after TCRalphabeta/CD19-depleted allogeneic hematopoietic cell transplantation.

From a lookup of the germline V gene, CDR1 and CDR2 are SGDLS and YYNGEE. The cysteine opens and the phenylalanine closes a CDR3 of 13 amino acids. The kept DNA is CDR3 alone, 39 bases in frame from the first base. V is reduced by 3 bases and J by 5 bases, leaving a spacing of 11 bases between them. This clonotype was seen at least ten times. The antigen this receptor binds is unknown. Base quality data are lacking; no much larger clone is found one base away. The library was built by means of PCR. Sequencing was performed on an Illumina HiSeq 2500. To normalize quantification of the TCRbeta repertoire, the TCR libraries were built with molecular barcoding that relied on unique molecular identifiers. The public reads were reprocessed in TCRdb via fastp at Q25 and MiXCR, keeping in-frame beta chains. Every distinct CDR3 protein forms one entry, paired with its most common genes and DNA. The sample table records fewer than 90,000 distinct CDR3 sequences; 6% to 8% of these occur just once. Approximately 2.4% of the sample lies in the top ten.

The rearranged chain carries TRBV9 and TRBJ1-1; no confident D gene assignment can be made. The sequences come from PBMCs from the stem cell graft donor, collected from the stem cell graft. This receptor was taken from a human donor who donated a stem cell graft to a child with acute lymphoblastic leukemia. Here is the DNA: TGTGCCAGCAGCGCCGTTTTGGGGACTGAAGCTTTCTTT. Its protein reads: CASSAVLGTEAFF.